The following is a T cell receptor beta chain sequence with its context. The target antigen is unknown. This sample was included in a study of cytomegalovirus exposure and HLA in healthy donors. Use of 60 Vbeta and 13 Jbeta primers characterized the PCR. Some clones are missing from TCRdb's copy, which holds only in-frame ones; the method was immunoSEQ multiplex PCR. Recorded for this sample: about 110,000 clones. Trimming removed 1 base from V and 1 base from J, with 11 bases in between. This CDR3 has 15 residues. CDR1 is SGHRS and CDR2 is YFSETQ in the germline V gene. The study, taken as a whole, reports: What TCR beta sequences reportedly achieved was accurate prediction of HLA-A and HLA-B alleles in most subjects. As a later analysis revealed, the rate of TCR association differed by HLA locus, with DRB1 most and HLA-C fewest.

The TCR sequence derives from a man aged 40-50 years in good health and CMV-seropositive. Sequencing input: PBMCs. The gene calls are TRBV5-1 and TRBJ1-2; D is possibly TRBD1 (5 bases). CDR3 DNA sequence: TGCGCCAGCAGCTTGATTGGGGGGGATAACTATGGCTACACCTTC. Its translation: CASSLIGGDNYGYTF.